This T cell receptor beta chain was profiled in a study of CDR3 diversity in severe acne. Germline V gives CDR1 SQVTM, CDR2 ANQGSEA. The CDR3 runs to 11 residues. Between the trimmed V and J ends, which lost 3 bases and 8 bases, there was a span of 8 bases. TCRdb redid the calling of the PCR reads with MiXCR, one entry per CDR3 protein. The repertoire holds approximately 79,000 distinct CDR3 sequences, with about half as singletons. The chain couples TRBV29-1 to TRBJ2-1; perhaps D is TRBD1 or TRBD2 (5 bases each). Specimen: blood. The TCR sequence derives from a male donor in good health, serving as a control. The CDR3 spells CSVEGVDEQFF. Here the CDR3 DNA reads TGCAGCGTTGAGGGGGTGGATGAGCAGTTCTTC.